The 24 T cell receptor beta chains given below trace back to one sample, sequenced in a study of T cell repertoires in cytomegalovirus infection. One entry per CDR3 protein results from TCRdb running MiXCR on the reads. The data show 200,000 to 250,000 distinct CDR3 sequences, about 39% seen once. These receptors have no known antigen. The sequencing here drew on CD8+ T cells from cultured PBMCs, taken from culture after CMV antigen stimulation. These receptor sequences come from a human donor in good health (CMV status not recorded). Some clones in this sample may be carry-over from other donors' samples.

In DNA form, the CDR3 reads TGTGCCAGCAGCTTCCGCGGGGACCCCACCGGGGAGCTGTTTTTT. It yields the protein CASSFRGDPTGELFF. The V and J genes are TRBV7-7 and TRBJ2-2; D might be TRBD2 (6 bases). The germline V gene encodes CDR1 SSHAT and CDR2 FNYEAQ (reference sequence). V was clipped by 3 bases and J by 4 bases, with 12 bases between them. The CDR3 spans 15 residues.

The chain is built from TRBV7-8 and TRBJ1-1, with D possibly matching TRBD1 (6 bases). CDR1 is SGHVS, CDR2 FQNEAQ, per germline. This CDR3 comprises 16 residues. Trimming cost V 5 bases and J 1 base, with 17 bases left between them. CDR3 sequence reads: CASSQYLAGENTEAFF. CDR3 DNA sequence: TGTGCCAGCAGCCAATATCTGGCAGGGGAGAACACTGAAGCTTTCTTT.

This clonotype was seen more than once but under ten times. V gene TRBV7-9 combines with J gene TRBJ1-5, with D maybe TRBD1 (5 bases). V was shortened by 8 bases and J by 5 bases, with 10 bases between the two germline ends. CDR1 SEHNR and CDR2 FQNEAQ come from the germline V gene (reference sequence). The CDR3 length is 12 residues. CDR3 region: CASGGGDQPQHF. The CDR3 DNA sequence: TGTGCCAGCGGGGGAGGGGATCAGCCCCAGCATTTT.

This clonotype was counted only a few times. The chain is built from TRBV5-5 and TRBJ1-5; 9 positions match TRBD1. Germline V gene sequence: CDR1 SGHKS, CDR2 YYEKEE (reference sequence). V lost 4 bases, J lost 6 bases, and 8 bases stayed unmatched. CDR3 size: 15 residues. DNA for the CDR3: TGTGCCAGCAGCCCCGGGACAGGGTACGGTCAGCCCCAGCATTTT. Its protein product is CASSPGTGYGQPQHF.

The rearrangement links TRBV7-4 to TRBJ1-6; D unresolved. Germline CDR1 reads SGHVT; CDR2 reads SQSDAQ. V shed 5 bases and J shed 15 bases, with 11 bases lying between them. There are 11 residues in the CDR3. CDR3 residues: CASSPQYNLHF. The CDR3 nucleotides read TGTGCCAGCAGCCCCCAATACAACCTCCACTTT.

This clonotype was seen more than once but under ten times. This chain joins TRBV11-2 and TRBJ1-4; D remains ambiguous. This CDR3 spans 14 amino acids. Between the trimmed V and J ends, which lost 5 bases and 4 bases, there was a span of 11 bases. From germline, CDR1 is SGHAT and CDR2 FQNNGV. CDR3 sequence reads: CASSPSYGNEKLFF. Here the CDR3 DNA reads TGTGCCAGCAGCCCCTCGTATGGTAATGAAAAACTGTTTTTT.

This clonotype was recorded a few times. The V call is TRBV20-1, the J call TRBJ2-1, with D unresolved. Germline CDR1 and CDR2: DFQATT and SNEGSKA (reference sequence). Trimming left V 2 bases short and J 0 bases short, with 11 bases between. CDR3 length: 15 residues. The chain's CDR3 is CSARTSISSYNEQFF. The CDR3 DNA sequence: TGCAGTGCTAGAACCAGCATAAGCTCCTACAATGAGCAGTTCTTC.

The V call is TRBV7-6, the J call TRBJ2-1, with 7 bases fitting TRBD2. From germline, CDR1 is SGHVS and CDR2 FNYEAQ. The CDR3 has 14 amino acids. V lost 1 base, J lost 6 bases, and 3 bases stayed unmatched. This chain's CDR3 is CASSLEIAGNEQFF. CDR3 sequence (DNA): TGTGCCAGCAGCTTAGAGATAGCGGGCAATGAGCAGTTCTTC.

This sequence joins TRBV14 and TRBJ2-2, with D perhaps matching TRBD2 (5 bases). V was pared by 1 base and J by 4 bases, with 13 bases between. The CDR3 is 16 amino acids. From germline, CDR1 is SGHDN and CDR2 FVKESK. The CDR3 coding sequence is TGTGCCAGCAGCCAAGGGAAACGGAGGTTCACCGGGGAGCTGTTTTTT. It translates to CASSQGKRRFTGELFF.

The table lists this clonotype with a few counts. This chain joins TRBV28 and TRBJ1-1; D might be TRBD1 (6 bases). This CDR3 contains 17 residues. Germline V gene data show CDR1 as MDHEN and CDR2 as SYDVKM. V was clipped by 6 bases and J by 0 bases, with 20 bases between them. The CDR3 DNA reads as TGTGCCAGCAGCTCATGGGCGACAGGAGAGGTGAACACTGAAGCTTTCTTT. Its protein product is CASSSWATGEVNTEAFF.

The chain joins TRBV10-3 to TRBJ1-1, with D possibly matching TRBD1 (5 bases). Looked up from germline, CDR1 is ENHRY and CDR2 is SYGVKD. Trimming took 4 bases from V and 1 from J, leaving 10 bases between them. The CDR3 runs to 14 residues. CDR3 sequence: CAISVLDKNTEAFF. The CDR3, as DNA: TGTGCCATCAGTGTGTTGGACAAGAACACTGAAGCTTTCTTT.

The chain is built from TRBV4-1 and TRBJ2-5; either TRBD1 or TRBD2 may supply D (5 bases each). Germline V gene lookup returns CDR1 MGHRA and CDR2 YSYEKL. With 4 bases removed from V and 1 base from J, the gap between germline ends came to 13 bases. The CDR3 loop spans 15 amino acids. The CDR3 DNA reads TGCGCCAGCAGCCCCCTGGGACGGCCCCAAGAGACCCAGTACTTC. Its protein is CASSPLGRPQETQYF.

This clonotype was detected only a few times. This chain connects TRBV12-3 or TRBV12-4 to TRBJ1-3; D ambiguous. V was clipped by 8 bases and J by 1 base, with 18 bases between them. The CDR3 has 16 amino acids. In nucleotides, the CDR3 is TGTGCCAGCCACGGTGGGGTTCTGTATTCTGGAAACACCATATATTTT. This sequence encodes CASHGGVLYSGNTIYF.

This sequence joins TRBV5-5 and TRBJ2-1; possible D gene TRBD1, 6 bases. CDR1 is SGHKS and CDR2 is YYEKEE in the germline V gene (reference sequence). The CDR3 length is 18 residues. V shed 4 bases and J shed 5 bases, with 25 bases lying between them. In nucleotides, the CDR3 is TGTGCCAGCAGCAGCCGGGGCACAGGGCTTGGTCCCCACAATGAGCAGTTCTTC. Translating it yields CASSSRGTGLGPHNEQFF.

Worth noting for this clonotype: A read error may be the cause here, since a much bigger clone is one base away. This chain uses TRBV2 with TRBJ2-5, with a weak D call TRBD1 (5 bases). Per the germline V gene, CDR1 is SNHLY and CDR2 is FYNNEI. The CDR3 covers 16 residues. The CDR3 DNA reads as TGTGCCAGCAGTGAACCCTTACAAGGGGCAGGAGAGCCCCAGTACTTC. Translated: CASSEPLQGAGEPQYF.

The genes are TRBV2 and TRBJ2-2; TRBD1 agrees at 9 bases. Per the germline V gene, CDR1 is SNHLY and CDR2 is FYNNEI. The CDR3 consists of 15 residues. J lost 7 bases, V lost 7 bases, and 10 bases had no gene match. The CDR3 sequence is CASNGQGQPGGELFF. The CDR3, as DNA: TGTGCCAGCAACGGACAGGGGCAACCGGGCGGGGAGCTGTTTTTT.

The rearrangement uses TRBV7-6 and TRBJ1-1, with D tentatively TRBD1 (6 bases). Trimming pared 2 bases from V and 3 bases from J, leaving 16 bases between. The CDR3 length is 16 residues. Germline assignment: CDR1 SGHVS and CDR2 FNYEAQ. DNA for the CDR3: TGTGCCAGCAGCTTACGGAGTCGGGGGCTCGACACTGAAGCTTTCTTT. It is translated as CASSLRSRGLDTEAFF.

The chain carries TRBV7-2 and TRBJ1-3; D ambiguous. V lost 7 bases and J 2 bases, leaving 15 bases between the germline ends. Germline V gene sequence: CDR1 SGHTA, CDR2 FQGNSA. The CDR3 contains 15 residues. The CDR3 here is CASNKTGRTGNTIYF. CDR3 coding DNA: TGTGCCAGCAACAAAACCGGGAGAACTGGAAACACCATATATTTT.

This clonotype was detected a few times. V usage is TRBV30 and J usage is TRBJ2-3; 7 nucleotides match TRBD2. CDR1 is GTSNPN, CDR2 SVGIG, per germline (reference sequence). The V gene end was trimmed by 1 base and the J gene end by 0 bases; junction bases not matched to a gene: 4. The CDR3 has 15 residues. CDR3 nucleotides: TGTGCCTGGAGTGCCTCTAGCGGTAGCACAGATACGCAGTATTTT. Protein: CAWSASSGSTDTQYF.

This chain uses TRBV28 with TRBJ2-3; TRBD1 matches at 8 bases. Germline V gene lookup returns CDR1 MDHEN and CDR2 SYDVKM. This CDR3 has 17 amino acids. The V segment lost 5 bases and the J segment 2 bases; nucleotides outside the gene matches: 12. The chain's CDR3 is CASSLSGTGGATDTQYF. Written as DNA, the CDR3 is TGTGCCAGCAGTCTCTCCGGGACAGGAGGTGCCACAGATACGCAGTATTTT. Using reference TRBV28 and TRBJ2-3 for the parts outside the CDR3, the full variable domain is DVKVTQSSRYLVKRTGEKVFLECVQDMDHENMFWYRQDPGLGLRLIYFSYDVKMKEKGDIPEGYSVSREKKERFSLILESASTNQTSMYLCASSLSGTGGATDTQYFGPGTRLTVL.

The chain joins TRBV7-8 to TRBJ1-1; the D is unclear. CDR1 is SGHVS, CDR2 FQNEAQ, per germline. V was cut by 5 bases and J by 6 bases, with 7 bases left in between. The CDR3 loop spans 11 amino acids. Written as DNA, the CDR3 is TGTGCCAGCAGCCCGATACCTGAAGCTTTCTTT. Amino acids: CASSPIPEAFF.

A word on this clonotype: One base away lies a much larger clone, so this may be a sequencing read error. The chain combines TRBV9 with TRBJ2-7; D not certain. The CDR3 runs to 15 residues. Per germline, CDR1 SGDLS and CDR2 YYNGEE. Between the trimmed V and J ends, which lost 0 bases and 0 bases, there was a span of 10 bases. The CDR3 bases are TGTGCCAGCAGCGTAGGAACAGTGATCTCCTACGAGCAGTACTTC. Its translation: CASSVGTVISYEQYF.

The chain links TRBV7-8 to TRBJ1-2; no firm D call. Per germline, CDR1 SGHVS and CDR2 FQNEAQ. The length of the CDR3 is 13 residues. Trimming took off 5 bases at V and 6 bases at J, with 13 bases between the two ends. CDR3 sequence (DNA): TGTGCCAGCAGCCCCGTCGGCCTGCATGGCTACACCTTC. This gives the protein CASSPVGLHGYTF.

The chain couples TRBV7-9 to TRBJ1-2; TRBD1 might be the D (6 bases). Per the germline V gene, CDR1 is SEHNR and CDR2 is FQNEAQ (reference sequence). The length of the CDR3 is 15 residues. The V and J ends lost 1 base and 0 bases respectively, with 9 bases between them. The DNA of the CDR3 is TGTGCCAGCAGCTTAGGGACAGACGCTAACTATGGCTACACCTTC. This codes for CASSLGTDANYGYTF.